What follows describes a single TCR beta chain. It has no known antigen specificity. There are no base qualities to consult, and no much larger clone falls within one base. This sample is part of a study of shared clonotypes between healthy human individuals (dated by TCRdb to about 2020). Notes on the research overall: A couple of women and a few men aged 18 to 49 years were included in the cohort. To increase sequencing depth and limit assay-specific biases, different laboratories used diverse techniques to prepare libraries and sequence TCR repertoires. To estimate repertoire size and how much clonotypes are shared between individuals, the study performed deep sequencing of blood TCR repertoires from a few healthy adults. For each donor, CD4 naive and CD4 memory were each given three plates, CD8 naive was given two plates, and CD8 memory was given one plate. Per donor, leukapheresis produced somewhere between about 0.8 and 9 billion PBMCs. The study at large found these results: Because the study included a small number of donors, the genetic and exposure-history diversity represented was limited. Rarefaction of sorted-subset datasets indicated incomplete sequencing despite the large sequencing depth. Estimated clonotype richness was generally larger for naive than for memory subsets. Roughly 5.2% of naive CD4, approximately 3.7% of naive CD8, about 2.4% of memory CD4, and roughly 0.4% of memory CD8 clonotypes were shared across a few donors. Compared with non-shared clonotypes, the clonotypes found in all four sorted-subset donors had higher generation probabilities. Pairwise subsampling led to the expectation that sequencing depth would affect the degree of clonotype sharing among donors. Sampling was restricted to blood, and TCR repertoires in tissues likely differ from the TCR repertoires found in blood.

The donors were healthy, HIV-negative adults who had no recently reported acute infections or vaccinations. Every donor was a Caucasian adult residing in Nashville, Tennessee, USA. CD4+ T cells were enriched through magnetic negative selection, after which naive cells were positively selected on CD45RA and the remaining negative fraction served as the memory subset. After blood collection by leukapheresis, PBMCs were isolated using Ficoll-Histopaque density gradient centrifugation and then cryopreserved in the vapor phase of liquid nitrogen. Analytical flow cytometry was used to check the purity and quantity of each magnetically sorted T cell population. From each sorted fraction, genomic DNA was isolated and quantified by UV absorbance on a Nanodrop 2000c. The germline V gene supplies CDR1 KGHSH and CDR2 LQKENI. The CDR3 runs 14 residues from the cysteine to the phenylalanine. Only the CDR3 region is kept as DNA, spanning 42 bases read in frame from base 1. V is reduced by 2 bases and J by 8 bases, leaving a spacing of 12 bases between them.

TCR CDR3 regions were amplified from genomic DNA by multiplex PCR using the deep immunoSEQ assay. For each cell subset, the extracted genomic DNA was distributed evenly across all wells of several immunoSEQ 96-well plates, and each plate served as one replicate. For sorted subsets, each replicate PCR was loaded with approximately 190 ng genomic DNA, equivalent to 30,000 or so T cell genomes. Purified libraries were quantified with a Qubit 3.0 fluorometer, sized on a Bioanalyzer 2100, and re-quantified with the KAPA Library Quantification kit. Each immunoSEQ 96-well plate was sequenced on its own single-read 150-cycle Illumina NextSeq 550 flow cell. In the paper's pipeline: Because the immunoSEQ output included only junctional sequences and no quality scores, the filtering could not be the same as the filtering used for full-length reads. Sequences were annotated with PyIR, a Python wrapper for IgBLAST v1.9, using IMGT germline references to assign V/J genes and CDR3. Reads with weak V/J assignments (E-value above 1e-6), missing CDR3, stop codons, out-of-frame junctions, or ambiguous translated residues were removed. V3J clonotypes were defined as sequences sharing an identical inferred V gene, J gene, and CDR3 amino acid sequence. Percentage overlap between repertoires was computed as shared unique clonotypes divided by the size of the smaller repertoire. RTK rarefaction, the Chao1 estimator, and Recon v2.1 estimates of unobserved clonotypes were used to assess repertoire richness. For all TCRbeta clonotypes obtained by the gDNA method from a few donors, generation probabilities were computed with OLGA. Entries here come from immuneACCESS through TCRdb and include only in-frame sequences with V and J called. Some clones fail to appear in such tables; in the studies checked, an unresolved V gene covers under half of the shortfall, and the cause of the remainder is unknown. The V and J calls and clone size come from that table; D and trimming were worked out from the DNA. For this sample the table gives approximately 2.5 million clones, of which more than 80% were detected only once. The ten biggest clones cover roughly 0.15% of the sample.

Sample: naive CD4+ T cells sorted from blood. The cell subset or site label corresponds to: CD45RA+ positively selected. The rearranged chain carries TRBV18 and TRBJ1-4, and possibly TRBD1, on 6 matching bases. The receptor was derived from a man aged 18 to 30 in good health. The DNA is as follows: TGTGCCAGCTCACCAACAGGGAAAGGGGAAAAACTGTTTTTT. Its amino acids are CASSPTGKGEKLFF.